The present T cell receptor (beta chain) was sequenced within a study of response to subunit inactivated influenza vaccine (dated by TCRdb to 2016 to 2019). With respect to the entire study: To follow how T cells responded to a trivalent subunit inactivated influenza vaccine, the researchers relied on deep quantitative profiling of the T cell receptor repertoire.

General study outcomes and caveats: According to the authors, only a limited number of new T cells may be recruited by each seasonal influenza vaccination.

Libraries were made using RT-PCR. Reads for this sample came from an Illumina HiSeq 2500. TCRdb cleaned the public reads at Q25 with fastp, built clones with MiXCR and kept in-frame beta chains. Each CDR3 protein appears once, grouped with its most common genes and DNA. The sample has 530,000 or so distinct CDR3 sequences on record, 25% of them singletons. The ten largest clones represent approximately 2% of the sample. To note about this clonotype: Its target antigen remains unknown. No much larger clone is present one base from it, and per-base qualities are unavailable.

V was cut back by 4 bases and J by 1 base, leaving a gap of 16 bases between them. CDR1 LGHNA and CDR2 YSLEER were looked up in the germline V gene. The CDR3 has 17 amino acids, counting the end cysteine and phenylalanine. Only CDR3 DNA is held: 51 bases, read in frame from base 1. The clonotype comes from a man in his fifties who received an inactivated influenza vaccine. Donor details come from another sample of the same person, matched by shared clones. Specimen: CD4+ T cells sorted from PBMCs, collected around 5 days after vaccination. The rearranged chain carries TRBV4-3 and TRBJ2-2; the D gene is possibly TRBD2, with 5 bases matching. CDR3 sequence: CASSLPPYGENTGELFF. The DNA sequence reads TGCGCCAGCAGCCTCCCGCCGTACGGGGAGAACACCGGGGAGCTGTTTTTT.